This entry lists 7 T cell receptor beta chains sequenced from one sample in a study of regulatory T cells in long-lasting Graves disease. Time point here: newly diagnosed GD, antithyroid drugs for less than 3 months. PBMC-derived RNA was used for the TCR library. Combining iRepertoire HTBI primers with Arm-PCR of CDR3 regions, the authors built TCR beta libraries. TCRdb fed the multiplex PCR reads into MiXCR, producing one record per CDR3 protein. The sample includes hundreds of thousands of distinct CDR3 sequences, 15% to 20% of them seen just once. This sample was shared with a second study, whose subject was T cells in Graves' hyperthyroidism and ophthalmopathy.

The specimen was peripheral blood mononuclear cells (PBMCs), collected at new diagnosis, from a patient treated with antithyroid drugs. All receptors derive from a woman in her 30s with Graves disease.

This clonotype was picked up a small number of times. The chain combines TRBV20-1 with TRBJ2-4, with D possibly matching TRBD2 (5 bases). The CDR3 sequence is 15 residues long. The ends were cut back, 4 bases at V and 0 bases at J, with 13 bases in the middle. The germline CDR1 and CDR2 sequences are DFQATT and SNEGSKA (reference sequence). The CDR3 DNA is TGCAGTGCTATTAATCGCGGACTAGCCAAAAACATTCAGTACTTC. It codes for CSAINRGLAKNIQYF.

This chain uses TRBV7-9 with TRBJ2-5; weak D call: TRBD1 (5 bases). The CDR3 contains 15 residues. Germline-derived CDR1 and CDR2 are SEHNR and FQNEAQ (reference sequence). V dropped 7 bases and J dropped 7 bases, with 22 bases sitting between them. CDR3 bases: TGTGCCAGCAAGACCTCCGACAGCCTCCTGGGGACCCAGTACTTC. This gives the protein CASKTSDSLLGTQYF. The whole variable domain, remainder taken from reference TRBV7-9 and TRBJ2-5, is DTGVSQNPRHKITKRGQNVTFRCDPISEHNRLYWYRQTLGQGPEFLTYFQNEAQLEKSRLLSDRFSAERPKGSFSTLEIQRTEQGDSAMYLCASKTSDSLLGTQYFGPGTRLLVL.

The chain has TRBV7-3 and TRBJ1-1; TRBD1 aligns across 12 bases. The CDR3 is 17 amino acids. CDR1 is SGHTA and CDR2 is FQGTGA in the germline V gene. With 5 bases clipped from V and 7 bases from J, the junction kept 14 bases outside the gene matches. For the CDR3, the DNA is TGTGCCAGCAGCCCCCAGCCCCCCGGGACAGGGGGCGGTGAAGCTTTCTTT. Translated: CASSPQPPGTGGGEAFF.

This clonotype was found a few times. The CDR3 loop reads CASSVLPGANEAFF. In DNA form, the CDR3 reads TGTGCCAGCAGCGTGCTCCCGGGGGCCAATGAAGCTTTCTTT. This chain uses TRBV9 with TRBJ1-1; D may be TRBD1 (6 bases). The CDR3 covers 14 residues. The germline V gene encodes CDR1 SGDLS and CDR2 YYNGEE. V lost 2 bases and J 7 bases, leaving 15 bases between the germline ends.

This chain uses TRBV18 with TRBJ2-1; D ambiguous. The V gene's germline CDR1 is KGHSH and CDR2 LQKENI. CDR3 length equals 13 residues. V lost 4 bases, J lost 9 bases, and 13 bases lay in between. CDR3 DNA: TGTGCCAGCTCACAAGTACCTAGATTTGAGCAGTTCTTC. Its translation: CASSQVPRFEQFF.

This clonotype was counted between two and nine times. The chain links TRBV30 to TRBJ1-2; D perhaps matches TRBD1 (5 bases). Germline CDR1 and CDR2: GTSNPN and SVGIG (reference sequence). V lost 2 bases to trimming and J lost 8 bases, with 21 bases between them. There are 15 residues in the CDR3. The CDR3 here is CAWSRGDASGLGYTF. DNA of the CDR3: TGTGCCTGGAGTCGAGGGGACGCCTCGGGGTTAGGCTACACCTTC.

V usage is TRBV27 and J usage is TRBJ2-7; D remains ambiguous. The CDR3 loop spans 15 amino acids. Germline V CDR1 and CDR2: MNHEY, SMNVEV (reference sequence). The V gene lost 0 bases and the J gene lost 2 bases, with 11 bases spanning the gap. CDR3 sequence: CASSLSLAAPYEQYF. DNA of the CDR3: TGTGCCAGCAGTTTATCTCTGGCTGCCCCCTACGAGCAGTACTTC.